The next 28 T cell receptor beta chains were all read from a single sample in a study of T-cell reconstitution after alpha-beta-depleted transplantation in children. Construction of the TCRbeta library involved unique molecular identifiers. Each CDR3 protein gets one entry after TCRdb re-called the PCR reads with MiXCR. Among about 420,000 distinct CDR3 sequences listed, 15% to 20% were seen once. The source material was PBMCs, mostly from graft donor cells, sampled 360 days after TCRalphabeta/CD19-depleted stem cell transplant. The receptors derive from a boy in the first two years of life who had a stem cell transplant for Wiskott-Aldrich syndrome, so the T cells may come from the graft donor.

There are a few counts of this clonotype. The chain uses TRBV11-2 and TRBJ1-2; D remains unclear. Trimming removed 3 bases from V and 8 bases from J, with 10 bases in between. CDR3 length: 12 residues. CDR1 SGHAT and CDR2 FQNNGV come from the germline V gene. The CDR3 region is CASSLLGSGYTF. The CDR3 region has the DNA TGTGCCAGCAGCTTGCTGGGAAGCGGCTACACCTTC.

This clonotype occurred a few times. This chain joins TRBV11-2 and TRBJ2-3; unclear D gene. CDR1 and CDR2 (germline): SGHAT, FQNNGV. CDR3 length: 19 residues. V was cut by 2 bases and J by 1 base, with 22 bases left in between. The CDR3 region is CASSLLSPIVNSRTDTQYF. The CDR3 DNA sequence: TGTGCCAGCAGCTTATTATCGCCTATCGTGAACAGTCGCACAGATACGCAGTATTTT.

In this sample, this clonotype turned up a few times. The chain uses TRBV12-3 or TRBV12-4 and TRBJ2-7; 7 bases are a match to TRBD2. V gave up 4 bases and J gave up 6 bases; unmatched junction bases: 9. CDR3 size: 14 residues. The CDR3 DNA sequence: TGTGCCAGCAGTTCCTTGAGCGGGACGACCGAGCAGTACTTC. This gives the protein CASSSLSGTTEQYF.

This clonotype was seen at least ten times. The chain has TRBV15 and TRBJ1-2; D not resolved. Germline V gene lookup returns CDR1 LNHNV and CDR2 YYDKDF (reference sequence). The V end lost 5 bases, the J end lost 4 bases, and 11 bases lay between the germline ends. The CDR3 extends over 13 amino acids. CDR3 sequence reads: CATSYPPRYGYTF. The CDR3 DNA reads TGTGCCACCAGCTATCCCCCCCGCTATGGCTACACCTTC.

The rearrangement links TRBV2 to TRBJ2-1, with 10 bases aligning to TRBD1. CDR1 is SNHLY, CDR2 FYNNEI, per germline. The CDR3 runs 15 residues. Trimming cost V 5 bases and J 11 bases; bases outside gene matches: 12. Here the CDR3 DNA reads TGTGCCAGCAGTCCATCCAGGACAGGGGGACTCAAGCAGTTCTTC. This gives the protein CASSPSRTGGLKQFF.

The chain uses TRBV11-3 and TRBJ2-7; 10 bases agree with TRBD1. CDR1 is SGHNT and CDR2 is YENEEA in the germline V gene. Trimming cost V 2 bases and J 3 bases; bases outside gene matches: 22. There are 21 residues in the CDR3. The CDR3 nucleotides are TGTGCCAGCAGCTTATTTCGCGGCCGAGCCCTGGGACAGGGGAAATTCTACGAGCAGTACTTC. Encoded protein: CASSLFRGRALGQGKFYEQYF.

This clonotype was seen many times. CDR3 sequence reads: CASSLVLHYNEQFF. CDR3 in DNA: TGCGCCAGCAGCTTGGTCCTACACTACAATGAGCAGTTCTTC. The J gene is TRBJ2-1, the V gene TRBV5-1; D gene uncertain. V was clipped by 0 bases and J by 3 bases, with 7 bases between them. CDR3 length equals 14 residues. Germline V gene lookup returns CDR1 SGHRS and CDR2 YFSETQ.

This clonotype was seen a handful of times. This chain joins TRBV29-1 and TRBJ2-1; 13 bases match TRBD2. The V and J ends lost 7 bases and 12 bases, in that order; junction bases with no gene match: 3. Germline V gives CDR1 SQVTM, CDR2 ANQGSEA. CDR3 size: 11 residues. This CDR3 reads CSGRTSGGQFF. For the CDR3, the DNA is TGCAGCGGACGGACTAGCGGGGGGCAGTTCTTC.

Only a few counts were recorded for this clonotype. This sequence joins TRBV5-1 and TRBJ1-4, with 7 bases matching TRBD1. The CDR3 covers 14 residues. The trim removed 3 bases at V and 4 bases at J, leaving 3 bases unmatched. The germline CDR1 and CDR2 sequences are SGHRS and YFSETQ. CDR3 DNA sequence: TGCGCCAGCAGCTCCGGGACAGTTAATGAAAAACTGTTTTTT. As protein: CASSSGTVNEKLFF.

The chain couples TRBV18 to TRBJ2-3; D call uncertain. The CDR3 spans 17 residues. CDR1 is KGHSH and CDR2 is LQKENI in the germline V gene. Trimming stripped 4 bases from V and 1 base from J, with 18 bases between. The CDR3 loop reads CASSQTLGKRRTDTQYF. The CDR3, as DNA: TGTGCCAGCTCACAAACCCTGGGAAAAAGGCGCACAGATACGCAGTATTTT. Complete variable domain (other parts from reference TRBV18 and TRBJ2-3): NAGVMQNPRHLVRRRGQEARLRCSPMKGHSHVYWYRQLPEEGLKFMVYLQKENIIDESGMPKERFSAEFPKEGPSILRIQQVVRGDSAAYFCASSQTLGKRRTDTQYFGPGTRLTVL.

CDR3: CASSQEHRERYRETQYF. DNA for the CDR3: TGCGCCAGCAGCCAAGAACACAGGGAGAGATACCGAGAGACCCAGTACTTC. The chain has TRBV4-1 and TRBJ2-5; tentatively, D is TRBD1 (6 bases). The CDR3 is made up of 17 amino acids. The germline CDR1 and CDR2 sequences are MGHRA and YSYEKL. V lost 0 bases and J 4 bases, leaving 18 bases between the germline ends.

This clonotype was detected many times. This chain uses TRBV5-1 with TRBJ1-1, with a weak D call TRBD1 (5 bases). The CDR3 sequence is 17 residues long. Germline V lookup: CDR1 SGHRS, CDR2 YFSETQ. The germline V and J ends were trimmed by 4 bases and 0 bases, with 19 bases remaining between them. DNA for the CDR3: TGCGCCAGCAGCAGGGGAGTGAGCTCACTTTTGAACACTGAAGCTTTCTTT. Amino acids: CASSRGVSSLLNTEAFF.

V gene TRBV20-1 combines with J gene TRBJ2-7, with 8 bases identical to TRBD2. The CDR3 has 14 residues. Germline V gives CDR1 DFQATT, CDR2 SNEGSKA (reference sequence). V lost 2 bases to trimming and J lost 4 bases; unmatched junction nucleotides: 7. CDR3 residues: CSARRSGKSYEQYF. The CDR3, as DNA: TGCAGTGCTAGACGTAGCGGGAAGTCTTACGAGCAGTACTTC.

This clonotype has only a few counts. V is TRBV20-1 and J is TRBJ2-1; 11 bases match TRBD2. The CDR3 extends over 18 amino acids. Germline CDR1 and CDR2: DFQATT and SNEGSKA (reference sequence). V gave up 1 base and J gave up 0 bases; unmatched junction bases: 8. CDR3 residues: CSARVGLAGIRSYNEQFF. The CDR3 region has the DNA TGCAGTGCTAGAGTAGGACTAGCGGGTATTCGCTCCTACAATGAGCAGTTCTTC.

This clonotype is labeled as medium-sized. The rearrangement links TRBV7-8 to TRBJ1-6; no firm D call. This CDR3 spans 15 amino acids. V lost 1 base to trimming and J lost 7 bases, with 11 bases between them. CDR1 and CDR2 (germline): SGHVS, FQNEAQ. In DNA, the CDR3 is TGTGCCAGCAGCTTAGTGAGGCGGTCGAATTCACCCCTCCACTTT. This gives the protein CASSLVRRSNSPLHF.

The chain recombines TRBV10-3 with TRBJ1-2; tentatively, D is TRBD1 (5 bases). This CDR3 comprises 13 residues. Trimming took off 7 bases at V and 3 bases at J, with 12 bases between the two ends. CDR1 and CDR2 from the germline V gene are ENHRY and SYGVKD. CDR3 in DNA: TGTGCCATCAAGGTGAACAGGTACTATGGCTACACCTTC. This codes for CAIKVNRYYGYTF.

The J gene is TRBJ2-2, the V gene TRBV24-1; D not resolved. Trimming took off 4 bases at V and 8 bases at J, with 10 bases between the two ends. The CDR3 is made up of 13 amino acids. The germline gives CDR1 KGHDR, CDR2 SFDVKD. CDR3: CATSDPRSGELFF. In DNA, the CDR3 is TGTGCCACCAGTGACCCAAGGAGTGGGGAGCTGTTTTTT.

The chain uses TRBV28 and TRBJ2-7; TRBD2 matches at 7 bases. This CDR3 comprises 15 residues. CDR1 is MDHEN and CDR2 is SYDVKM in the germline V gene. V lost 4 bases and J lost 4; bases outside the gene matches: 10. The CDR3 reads CASSWGEGLTYEQYF. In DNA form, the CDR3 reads TGTGCCAGCAGTTGGGGGGAGGGCCTAACTTACGAGCAGTACTTC.

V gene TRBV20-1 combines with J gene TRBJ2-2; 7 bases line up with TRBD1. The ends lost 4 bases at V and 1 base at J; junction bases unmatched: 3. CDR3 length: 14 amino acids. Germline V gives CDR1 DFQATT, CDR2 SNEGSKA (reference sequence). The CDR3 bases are TGCAGTGCTACTGGGACAGTGAACACCGGGGAGCTGTTTTTT. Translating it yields CSATGTVNTGELFF.

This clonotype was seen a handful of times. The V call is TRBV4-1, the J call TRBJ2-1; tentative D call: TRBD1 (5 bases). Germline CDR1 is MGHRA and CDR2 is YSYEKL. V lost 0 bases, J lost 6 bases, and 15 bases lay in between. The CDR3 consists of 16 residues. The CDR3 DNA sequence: TGCGCCAGCAGCCAAGATATTTTACGACAGTCCAATGAGCAGTTCTTC. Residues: CASSQDILRQSNEQFF.

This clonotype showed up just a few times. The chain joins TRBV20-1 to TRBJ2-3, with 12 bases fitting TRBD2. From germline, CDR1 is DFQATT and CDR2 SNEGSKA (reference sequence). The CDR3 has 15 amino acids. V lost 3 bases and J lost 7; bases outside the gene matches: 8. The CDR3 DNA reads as TGCAGTGCTAGCCCACTAGCGGGGGGAGAAAATACGCAGTATTTT. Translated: CSASPLAGGENTQYF.

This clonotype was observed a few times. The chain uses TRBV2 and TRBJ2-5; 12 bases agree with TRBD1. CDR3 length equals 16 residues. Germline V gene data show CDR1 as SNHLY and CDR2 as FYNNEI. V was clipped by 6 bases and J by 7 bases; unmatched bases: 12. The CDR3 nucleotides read TGTGCCAGCAGGACGCAACTGGGACAGGGGGCGCGGACCCAGTACTTC. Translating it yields CASRTQLGQGARTQYF.

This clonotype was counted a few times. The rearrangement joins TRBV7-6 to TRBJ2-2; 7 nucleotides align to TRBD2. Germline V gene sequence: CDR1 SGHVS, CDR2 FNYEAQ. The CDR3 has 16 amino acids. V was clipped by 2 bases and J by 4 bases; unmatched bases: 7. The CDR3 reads CASSLNLAERTGELFF. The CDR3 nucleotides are TGTGCCAGCAGCTTAAACCTAGCGGAGCGCACCGGGGAGCTGTTTTTT.

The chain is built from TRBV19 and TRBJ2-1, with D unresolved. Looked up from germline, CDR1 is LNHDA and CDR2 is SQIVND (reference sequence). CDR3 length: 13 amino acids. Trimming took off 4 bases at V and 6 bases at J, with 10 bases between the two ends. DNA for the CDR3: TGTGCCAGTAGTACGGCAGTAGGCAATGAGCAGTTCTTC. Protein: CASSTAVGNEQFF.

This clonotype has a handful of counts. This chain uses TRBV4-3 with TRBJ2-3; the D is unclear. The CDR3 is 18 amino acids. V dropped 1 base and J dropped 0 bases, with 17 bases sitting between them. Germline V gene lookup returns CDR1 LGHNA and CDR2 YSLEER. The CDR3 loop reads CASSQVRWRIKSTDTQYF. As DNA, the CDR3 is TGCGCCAGCAGCCAAGTACGATGGCGGATAAAAAGCACAGATACGCAGTATTTT.

DNA of the CDR3: TGTGCCAGCAGCCCCCCTTTCGGCGAGCAGTACTTC. It specifies CASSPPFGEQYF. The gene calls are TRBV2 and TRBJ2-7; D is unclear. This CDR3 contains 12 residues. V was trimmed by 6 bases and J by 6 bases, leaving 12 bases between them. Germline loops: CDR1 SNHLY, CDR2 FYNNEI.

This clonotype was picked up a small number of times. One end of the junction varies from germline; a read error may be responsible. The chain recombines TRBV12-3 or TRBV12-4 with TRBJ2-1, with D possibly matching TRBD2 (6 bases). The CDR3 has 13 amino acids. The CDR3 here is CASSLSLEGGKIF. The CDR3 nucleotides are TGTGCCAGCAGTTTAAGTTTAGAGGGAGGAAAGATCTTC.

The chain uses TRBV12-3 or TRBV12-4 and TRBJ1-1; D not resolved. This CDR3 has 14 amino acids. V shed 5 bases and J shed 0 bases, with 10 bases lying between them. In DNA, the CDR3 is TGTGCCAGCAGTCAGGTGCTCATGAACACTGAAGCTTTCTTT. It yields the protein CASSQVLMNTEAFF.